This record concerns one T cell receptor beta chain sequence. This sample is drawn from a study of shared clonotypes between healthy human individuals. Genomic DNA from each subset was divided evenly over several immunoSEQ plates. DNA from unsorted PBMC was sequenced on ten immunoSEQ deep assay plates. The data were produced by immunoSEQ multiplex PCR, yet TCRdb's version contains in-frame clones alone and is incomplete. The repertoire holds hundreds of thousands of clones, with about 80% as singletons. The CDR3 has 12 residues. With 6 bases removed from V and 4 bases from J, the gap between germline ends came to 7 bases. Per germline, CDR1 MDHEN and CDR2 SYDVKM.

This receptor was identified in a middle-aged woman in good health. Some clones in this sample may be carry-over from other donors' samples. Material: PBMCs. V gene TRBV28 combines with J gene TRBJ2-1, with unresolved D. This CDR3 is CASSRSYNEQFF. As DNA, the CDR3 is TGTGCCAGCAGCCGTTCTTACAATGAGCAGTTCTTC.